A single sample gave rise to the 17 T cell receptor beta chains below, sequenced in a study of shared clonotypes between healthy human individuals. The protocol was immunoSEQ multiplex PCR, while the TCRdb copy is restricted to in-frame clones and leaves out a portion. The repertoire includes over a million clones, more than 75% of them detected once, and approximately 0.5% sits in the top ten. The sequenced sample was memory CD4+ T cells from PBMCs. Described subset: CD45RA-negative fraction. Receptors originate from a man aged 18 to 30 in good health. Some clones in this sample may be carry-over from other donors' samples.

This clone has a single count. The chain has TRBV5-8 and TRBJ1-2, with D possibly being TRBD1 (5 bases). V lost 2 bases to trimming and J lost 8 bases, with 13 bases between them. Per the germline V gene, CDR1 is SGHTS and CDR2 is YDEGEE. CDR3 size: 13 residues. The CDR3 DNA follows: TGTGCCAGCAGCTTTTTAGGGGAGGTGGGCTACACCTTC. Its translation is CASSFLGEVGYTF.

The chain is built from TRBV18 and TRBJ1-1; D remains ambiguous. The CDR3 sequence is 14 residues long. V was shortened by 2 bases and J by 7 bases, with 14 bases between the two germline ends. CDR1 and CDR2 (germline): KGHSH, LQKENI. The CDR3: CASSPYLENDEAFF. The CDR3 nucleotides are TGTGCCAGCTCACCATATTTGGAAAACGATGAAGCTTTCTTT.

V is TRBV13 and J is TRBJ2-3, with a weak D call TRBD2 (6 bases). The CDR3 is 15 residues long. With 5 bases removed from V and 1 base from J, the gap between germline ends came to 13 bases. Germline lookup yields CDR1 PRHDT and CDR2 FYEKMQ (reference sequence). The CDR3 is CASSVRLGGTDTQYF. CDR3 DNA sequence: TGTGCCAGCAGCGTGCGACTAGGCGGCACAGATACGCAGTATTTT.

This clone was counted a few times. V is TRBV6-5 and J is TRBJ2-1; D call uncertain. The length of the CDR3 is 15 residues. Germline V gives CDR1 MNHEY, CDR2 SVGAGI. V was trimmed by 6 bases and J by 0 bases, leaving 12 bases between them. The CDR3 reads CASSTTVSSYNEQFF. As DNA, the CDR3 is TGTGCCAGCAGCACCACAGTTAGCTCCTACAATGAGCAGTTCTTC.

The chain links TRBV28 to TRBJ1-5; D call uncertain. The V and J ends lost 4 bases and 10 bases respectively, with 11 bases between them. Germline loops: CDR1 MDHEN, CDR2 SYDVKM. CDR3 size: 12 residues. CDR3 region: CASSSGISPQHF. For the CDR3, the DNA is TGTGCCAGCAGTTCGGGGATCAGCCCCCAGCATTTT.

The V gene is TRBV29-1, the J gene TRBJ2-5; 12 bases are a match to TRBD2. The CDR3 runs to 14 residues. The V and J ends lost 6 bases and 2 bases, in that order; junction bases with no gene match: 4. Germline CDR1 and CDR2: SQVTM and ANQGSEA. The CDR3 region is CSVDGLAGQETQYF. CDR3 in DNA: TGCAGCGTCGACGGACTAGCGGGACAAGAGACCCAGTACTTC.

This clone showed up just once. V usage is TRBV7-8 and J usage is TRBJ1-2; 9 nucleotides agree with TRBD1. CDR3 size: 15 residues. V lost 5 bases to trimming and J lost 7 bases; unmatched junction nucleotides: 11. Germline values: CDR1 SGHVS, CDR2 FQNEAQ. CDR3 in DNA: TGTGCCAGCAGCATAACCGGGACAGGGAGTAGTGGCTACACCTTC. Its translation is CASSITGTGSSGYTF.

To note about this clone: This specimen includes other DNA sequences encoding the same CDR3. The V call is TRBV7-2, the J call TRBJ2-2; D remains unclear. Germline V gene data show CDR1 as SGHTA and CDR2 as FQGNSA. The CDR3 length is 14 residues. Trimming shortened V by 1 base and J by 4 bases, and 7 bases separated the two germline ends. CDR3 nucleotide sequence: TGTGCCAGCAGCTTAGGTGTGGGCACCGGGGAGCTGTTTTTT. Its protein is CASSLGVGTGELFF.

V and J are TRBV9 and TRBJ2-3; a possible D gene is TRBD1 (5 bases). Germline CDR1 SGDLS, CDR2 YYNGEE. V dropped 6 bases and J dropped 1 base, with 18 bases sitting between them. The CDR3 is made up of 16 amino acids. Written as DNA, the CDR3 is TGTGCCAGCAACTCAGGGAAGGCTTTTGGCACAGATACGCAGTATTTT. Amino acids: CASNSGKAFGTDTQYF.

Note on this clone: A read error likely explains this, since a far larger clone differs by one base. The genes are TRBV5-4 and TRBJ1-4, with D unresolved. The V and J ends lost 3 bases and 11 bases respectively, with 23 bases between them. The CDR3 contains 16 residues. Germline assignment: CDR1 SGHNT and CDR2 YYREEE (reference sequence). In DNA, the CDR3 is TGTGCCAGCAGCTACACCTCCGGAGAGTTTGTTCGGAAACTGTTTTTT. Its protein is CASSYTSGEFVRKLFF.

This clone was counted only a few times. CDR3 amino acids: CASSEVGSQPQHF. The CDR3 DNA sequence: TGTGCCAGCAGTGAAGTAGGGTCTCAGCCCCAGCATTTT. V is TRBV6-1 and J is TRBJ1-5, with unresolved D. The germline gives CDR1 MNHNS, CDR2 SASEGT. Trimming removed 1 base from V and 6 bases from J, with 7 bases in between. This CDR3 is built from 13 residues.

The chain employs TRBV27 and TRBJ1-3; a possible D gene is TRBD1 (5 bases). This CDR3 comprises 17 residues. From germline, CDR1 is MNHEY and CDR2 SMNVEV (reference sequence). V lost 2 bases, J lost 0 bases, and 14 bases lay in between. In DNA form, the CDR3 reads TGTGCCAGCAGTTTACGTTGGGACGCCCGCTCTGGAAACACCATATATTTT. Translated, it gives CASSLRWDARSGNTIYF.

This clone was detected only a few times. Just one base apart from a much larger clone, this may be a read error. This chain links TRBV14 with TRBJ2-2; D is unresolved. Trimming pared 2 bases from V and 1 base from J, leaving 5 bases between. CDR1 and CDR2 (germline): SGHDN, FVKESK. There are 14 residues in the CDR3. The CDR3 sequence: CASSQQVNTGELFF. Written as DNA, the CDR3 is TGTGCCAGCAGCCAACAGGTGAACACCGGGGAGCTGTTTTTT.

The V call is TRBV5-1, the J call TRBJ2-2; a weak D match, TRBD1 (5 bases). Trimming pared 2 bases from V and 3 bases from J, leaving 8 bases between. Looked up from germline, CDR1 is SGHRS and CDR2 is YFSETQ. The CDR3 extends over 14 amino acids. The CDR3, as DNA: TGCGCCAGCAGCTTCCCCAGGGACACCGGGGAGCTGTTTTTT. Protein product: CASSFPRDTGELFF.

The chain's CDR3 is CASSGTGVDTQYF. CDR3 coding DNA: TGTGCCAGCAGTGGGACAGGGGTCGATACGCAGTATTTT. The rearrangement joins TRBV2 to TRBJ2-3; 9 bases agree with TRBD1. CDR3 size: 13 residues. The J segment lost 6 bases and the V segment lost 4 bases, leaving 2 bases of the junction unmatched. Germline values: CDR1 SNHLY, CDR2 FYNNEI.

This clone was observed a single time. The chain combines TRBV6-5 with TRBJ1-5; D is possibly TRBD1 (6 bases). This CDR3 contains 15 residues. Germline CDR1 reads MNHEY; CDR2 reads SVGAGI. The germline V and J ends were trimmed by 6 bases and 6 bases, with 18 bases remaining between them. The chain's CDR3 is CASRPGTWRGQPQHF. The CDR3 nucleotides are TGTGCCAGCAGACCCGGGACATGGAGGGGTCAGCCCCAGCATTTT.

The gene calls are TRBV9 and TRBJ2-3, with TRBD1 identical over 8 bases. CDR3 length: 17 amino acids. CDR1 is SGDLS, CDR2 YYNGEE, per germline. V lost 0 bases, J lost 1 base, and 7 bases stayed unmatched. The CDR3 DNA reads TGTGCCAGCAGCGTAGGGGTCGGGACAGGAGGCACAGATACGCAGTATTTT. Residues: CASSVGVGTGGTDTQYF.